This T cell receptor beta chain emerged from a study of identical twins. This CDR3 has 14 amino acids. Germline V gives CDR1 KGHSH, CDR2 LQKENI. V lost 7 bases and J 1 base, leaving 8 bases between the germline ends. Donors were all healthy Caucasians. One entry per CDR3 protein results from TCRdb running MiXCR on the 5' RACE reads. Among around 650,000 distinct CDR3 sequences, roughly 7.2% were seen once, and the ten largest hold over 1.5%. Study observations and caveats: Among monozygotic twins, out-of-frame TCR alpha sharing exceeded what models predicted. Analyses based on zero insertions could be partly confounded by invariant MAIT and iNKT cells. Shared out-of-frame alpha sequences (those common to twins) showed excess low generation probability.

With regard to this clonotype: Its specificity is unknown.

A further study also used this sample, focusing on yellow fever vaccine responses in identical twins.

Material: PBMCs. The TCR originated in a young woman in good health. The J gene is TRBJ2-6, the V gene TRBV18; no reliable D call. The CDR3 bases are TGTGCCAGCTTAGGATCATCTGGGGCCAACGTCCTGACTTTC. It translates to CASLGSSGANVLTF.